This T cell receptor beta chain was recorded in a study of OX40 agonist ivuxolimab in advanced cancers. Some clones are missing from TCRdb's copy, which holds only in-frame ones; the method was immunoSEQ multiplex PCR. Seen here are 90,000 to 95,000 clones, over 75% observed once, and the top ten hold 4.5% to 5.5%. Study results and limitations: There was clonal expansion of CD4+ and CD8+ blood T cells by week 6 at 0.1 to 3.0 mg/kg.

Remarks on this clone: What it binds is unknown.

Sequenced here: CD4+ or CD8+ T cells sorted from blood, sampled in a trial of the OX40 agonist ivuxolimab. The sequence came from an adult with an advanced solid tumor such as melanoma, head and neck, liver or kidney cancer.

The CDR3 loop is CATSRDWLNYNEQFF. CDR3 nucleotides: TGTGCCACCAGCAGAGATTGGCTAAATTACAATGAGCAGTTCTTC. The chain has TRBV15 and TRBJ2-1; D is unresolved. Germline V gene lookup returns CDR1 LNHNV and CDR2 YYDKDF (reference sequence). The length of the CDR3 is 15 residues. V was pared by 0 bases and J by 4 bases, with 10 bases between.